The rows below give T cell receptor beta chains drawn from one sample of a study of cytomegalovirus exposure and HLA in healthy donors. Method: immunoSEQ multiplex PCR; TCRdb's copy keeps in-frame clones and lacks some. The table records 170,000 or so clones, about 80% of them present only once. Sequencing was done on a sample of PBMCs. All receptors come from a woman aged 50 to 65 in good health and CMV-seropositive. Each CDR3 is given with its conserved first and last residue. The order of the fields is J gene, clone size, D gene, V gene, CDR3 protein, CDR3 DNA. D genes are given only for firm matches. The size field is filled for only some rows; it gives once, few, many or a size class.

j_call: TRBJ2-1; clone_size: -; d_call: TRBD2; v_call: TRBV28; cdr3_aa: CASSPGRGTSYNEQFF; cdr3_nt: TGTGCCAGCAGCCCTGGGCGGGGGACTTCCTACAATGAGCAGTTCTTC
j_call: TRBJ1-2; clone_size: once; d_call: -; v_call: TRBV19; cdr3_aa: CASSIGGKSYGYTF; cdr3_nt: TGTGCCAGTAGTATAGGCGGGAAATCCTATGGCTACACCTTC
j_call: TRBJ1-1; clone_size: -; d_call: -; v_call: TRBV14; cdr3_aa: CASSQDLARRAFF; cdr3_nt: TGTGCCAGCAGCCAAGATCTTGCCCGGAGGGCTTTCTTT
j_call: TRBJ2-7; clone_size: few; d_call: TRBD2; v_call: TRBV19; cdr3_aa: CASSILAGGYEQYF; cdr3_nt: TGTGCCAGTAGTATCCTAGCGGGAGGCTACGAGCAGTACTTC
j_call: TRBJ1-1; clone_size: -; d_call: -; v_call: TRBV29-1; cdr3_aa: CSVSPRLRLNTEAFF; cdr3_nt: TGCAGCGTTAGCCCCAGGCTCCGATTGAACACTGAAGCTTTCTTT
j_call: TRBJ1-4; clone_size: -; d_call: -; v_call: TRBV6-6; cdr3_aa: CASSYEQTLKLFF; cdr3_nt: TGTGCCAGCAGTTACGAACAGACACTAAAACTGTTTTTT
j_call: TRBJ1-5; clone_size: -; d_call: -; v_call: TRBV28; cdr3_aa: CASSPRRGFNQPQHF; cdr3_nt: TGTGCCAGCAGTCCCCGCAGGGGATTCAATCAGCCCCAGCATTTT
j_call: TRBJ2-5; clone_size: -; d_call: -; v_call: TRBV9; cdr3_aa: CASSVATGSKETQYF; cdr3_nt: TGTGCCAGCAGCGTAGCGACAGGCTCTAAAGAGACCCAGTACTTC
j_call: TRBJ1-5; clone_size: -; d_call: -; v_call: TRBV27; cdr3_aa: CASSPIERVRYSNQPQHF; cdr3_nt: TGTGCCAGCAGTCCCATCGAGCGGGTCCGGTATAGCAATCAGCCCCAGCATTTT
j_call: TRBJ1-3; clone_size: -; d_call: TRBD1; v_call: TRBV29-1; cdr3_aa: CSVGTTGSANTIYF; cdr3_nt: TGCAGCGTCGGCACGACAGGGTCCGCAAACACCATATATTTT
j_call: TRBJ1-6; clone_size: few; d_call: -; v_call: TRBV28; cdr3_aa: CASSLEVTYNSPLHF; cdr3_nt: TGTGCCAGCAGTTTAGAGGTTACCTATAATTCACCCCTCCACTTT
j_call: TRBJ2-7; clone_size: -; d_call: -; v_call: TRBV30; cdr3_aa: CAWSVGVVNEQYF; cdr3_nt: TGTGCCTGGAGTGTAGGGGTGGTAAACGAGCAGTACTTC
j_call: TRBJ1-5; clone_size: -; d_call: -; v_call: TRBV19; cdr3_aa: CASSIGQIAYSNQPQHF; cdr3_nt: TGTGCCAGTAGTATAGGCCAGATAGCTTATAGCAATCAGCCCCAGCATTTT
j_call: TRBJ2-2; clone_size: -; d_call: TRBD2; v_call: TRBV5-6; cdr3_aa: CASRFMGRGGPRTGELFF; cdr3_nt: TGTGCCAGCCGGTTTATGGGGCGGGGGGGCCCAAGAACCGGGGAGCTGTTTTTT
j_call: TRBJ2-7; clone_size: -; d_call: TRBD1; v_call: TRBV7-8; cdr3_aa: CASSSSGTGGEQYF; cdr3_nt: TGTGCCAGCAGCTCCTCTGGGACAGGGGGCGAGCAGTACTTC
j_call: TRBJ1-2; clone_size: -; d_call: TRBD1; v_call: TRBV19; cdr3_aa: CASSTRQGLGYGYTF; cdr3_nt: TGTGCCAGTAGTACTCGACAGGGACTAGGGTATGGCTACACCTTC
j_call: TRBJ2-4; clone_size: few; d_call: -; v_call: TRBV2; cdr3_aa: CASSESLAKNIQYF; cdr3_nt: TGTGCCAGCAGTGAGTCGTTAGCCAAAAACATTCAGTACTTC
j_call: TRBJ1-2; clone_size: -; d_call: -; v_call: TRBV27; cdr3_aa: CASKGTGANYGYTF; cdr3_nt: TGTGCCAGCAAAGGGACTGGAGCTAACTATGGCTACACCTTC
j_call: TRBJ1-4; clone_size: -; d_call: TRBD1; v_call: TRBV2; cdr3_aa: CASRVQGLANEKLFF; cdr3_nt: TGTGCCAGCAGGGTACAGGGGCTTGCCAATGAAAAACTGTTTTTT
j_call: TRBJ2-3; clone_size: -; d_call: -; v_call: TRBV7-9; cdr3_aa: CASGHLGTSTDTQYF; cdr3_nt: TGTGCCAGCGGACATTTAGGAACTAGCACAGATACGCAGTATTTT
j_call: TRBJ1-1; clone_size: few; d_call: -; v_call: TRBV18; cdr3_aa: CASSRTENTEAFF; cdr3_nt: TGTGCCAGCTCCCGGACAGAGAACACTGAAGCTTTCTTT
j_call: TRBJ1-1; clone_size: -; d_call: -; v_call: TRBV6-5; cdr3_aa: CASSYSRLNTEAFF; cdr3_nt: TGTGCCAGCAGTTACTCGAGGCTGAACACTGAAGCTTTCTTT
j_call: TRBJ1-5; clone_size: -; d_call: -; v_call: TRBV4-2; cdr3_aa: CASSQDQRNQPQHF; cdr3_nt: TGTGCCAGCAGCCAAGATCAACGGAATCAGCCCCAGCATTTT
j_call: TRBJ2-7; clone_size: -; d_call: TRBD2; v_call: TRBV7-2; cdr3_aa: CASSPRTGLAENEQYF; cdr3_nt: TGTGCCAGCAGCCCACGGACGGGACTAGCGGAGAACGAGCAGTACTTC
j_call: TRBJ1-1; clone_size: -; d_call: -; v_call: TRBV11-2; cdr3_aa: CASSGHRAGNTEAFF; cdr3_nt: TGTGCCAGCAGCGGGCACAGGGCTGGGAACACTGAAGCTTTCTTT
j_call: TRBJ1-1; clone_size: -; d_call: -; v_call: TRBV7-6; cdr3_aa: CASSFEANTEAFF; cdr3_nt: TGTGCCAGCAGCTTCGAGGCGAACACTGAAGCTTTCTTT
j_call: TRBJ1-3; clone_size: -; d_call: TRBD1; v_call: TRBV5-1; cdr3_aa: CASSLGTGGNTIYF; cdr3_nt: TGCGCCAGCAGCTTGGGGACAGGGGGCAACACCATATATTTT
j_call: TRBJ2-2; clone_size: -; d_call: TRBD2; v_call: TRBV10-3; cdr3_aa: CAISEAGGDTGELFF; cdr3_nt: TGTGCCATCAGTGAAGCGGGAGGGGATACCGGGGAGCTGTTTTTT
j_call: TRBJ2-7; clone_size: once; d_call: -; v_call: TRBV4-1; cdr3_aa: CASSLNTGISYEQYF; cdr3_nt: TGCGCCAGCAGCTTGAATACAGGGATCTCCTACGAGCAGTACTTC
j_call: TRBJ2-2; clone_size: once; d_call: TRBD1; v_call: TRBV7-6; cdr3_aa: CASSSQYRGSGELFF; cdr3_nt: TGTGCCAGCAGCTCTCAATACAGGGGCAGCGGGGAGCTGTTTTTT
j_call: TRBJ1-1; clone_size: -; d_call: TRBD1; v_call: TRBV28; cdr3_aa: CASSLGTDTEAFF; cdr3_nt: TGTGCCAGCAGCCTAGGGACAGACACTGAAGCTTTCTTT
j_call: TRBJ1-4; clone_size: few; d_call: -; v_call: TRBV5-1; cdr3_aa: CASSLASTGQKLFF; cdr3_nt: TGCGCCAGCAGCTTGGCCTCAACAGGGCAGAAACTGTTTTTT
j_call: TRBJ2-5; clone_size: -; d_call: TRBD1; v_call: TRBV29-1; cdr3_aa: CSGRQGRETQYF; cdr3_nt: TGCAGCGGACGACAGGGGCGAGAGACCCAGTACTTC
j_call: TRBJ1-2; clone_size: once; d_call: -; v_call: TRBV6-5; cdr3_aa: CASSYSSLGGYTF; cdr3_nt: TGTGCCAGCAGTTACTCGAGTCTCGGTGGCTACACCTTC
j_call: TRBJ1-4; clone_size: -; d_call: TRBD1; v_call: TRBV2; cdr3_aa: CASSPNRDSHEKLFF; cdr3_nt: TGTGCCAGCAGCCCCAACCGGGACAGTCATGAAAAACTGTTTTTT
j_call: TRBJ2-5; clone_size: -; d_call: -; v_call: TRBV28; cdr3_aa: CASSFPGSQETQYF; cdr3_nt: TGTGCCAGCAGTTTCCCGGGATCCCAAGAGACCCAGTACTTC
j_call: TRBJ1-2; clone_size: -; d_call: -; v_call: TRBV19; cdr3_aa: CASRLGVGGYGYTF; cdr3_nt: TGTGCCAGTAGGTTAGGGGTCGGCGGCTATGGCTACACCTTC
j_call: TRBJ1-2; clone_size: -; d_call: -; v_call: TRBV30; cdr3_aa: CAWRGRGYTF; cdr3_nt: TGTGCCTGGAGGGGGCGCGGCTACACCTTC
j_call: TRBJ1-1; clone_size: once; d_call: -; v_call: TRBV27; cdr3_aa: CASSLLAGATEAFF; cdr3_nt: TGTGCCAGCAGTTTACTGGCGGGGGCTACTGAAGCTTTCTTT
j_call: TRBJ2-2; clone_size: -; d_call: TRBD2; v_call: TRBV9; cdr3_aa: CASSVGGGNTGELFF; cdr3_nt: TGTGCCAGCAGCGTCGGCGGGGGGAACACCGGGGAGCTGTTTTTT
j_call: TRBJ2-6; clone_size: -; d_call: -; v_call: TRBV7-3; cdr3_aa: CASSLKRKIDSGANVLTF; cdr3_nt: TGTGCCAGCAGCTTAAAGAGGAAAATAGACTCTGGGGCCAACGTCCTGACTTTC
j_call: TRBJ1-5; clone_size: once; d_call: TRBD1; v_call: TRBV5-6; cdr3_aa: CASSPQGAKGQPQHF; cdr3_nt: TGTGCCAGCAGCCCACAGGGGGCTAAGGGTCAGCCCCAGCATTTT
j_call: TRBJ1-6; clone_size: -; d_call: TRBD1; v_call: TRBV5-6; cdr3_aa: CASSLIRDRGFGPLHF; cdr3_nt: TGTGCCAGCAGCTTAATCCGGGACAGGGGGTTCGGACCCCTCCACTTT
j_call: TRBJ2-7; clone_size: -; d_call: TRBD1; v_call: TRBV27; cdr3_aa: CASRRDRGLYEQYF; cdr3_nt: TGTGCCAGTAGGAGGGACAGGGGGCTCTACGAGCAGTACTTC
j_call: TRBJ1-2; clone_size: -; d_call: TRBD1; v_call: TRBV5-1; cdr3_aa: CASSTGTGANYGYTF; cdr3_nt: TGCGCCAGCAGCACCGGGACAGGAGCCAACTATGGCTACACCTTC
j_call: TRBJ1-2; clone_size: -; d_call: -; v_call: TRBV27; cdr3_aa: CASSYTRDIRGGYTF; cdr3_nt: TGTGCCAGCAGTTATACCCGGGACATCCGAGGTGGCTACACCTTC
j_call: TRBJ2-3; clone_size: -; d_call: -; v_call: TRBV7-2; cdr3_aa: CASSLDYTSTDTQYF; cdr3_nt: TGTGCCAGCAGCTTAGACTATACTAGCACAGATACGCAGTATTTT
j_call: TRBJ1-2; clone_size: -; d_call: -; v_call: TRBV7-9; cdr3_aa: CSSSLAGQRNYGYTF; cdr3_nt: TGTTCCAGCAGCTTAGCGGGGCAGAGAAACTATGGCTACACCTTC
j_call: TRBJ2-1; clone_size: -; d_call: TRBD2; v_call: TRBV9; cdr3_aa: CASRGGTSGSYEQFF; cdr3_nt: TGTGCCAGCAGGGGAGGGACTAGCGGGAGCTATGAGCAGTTCTTC
j_call: TRBJ1-1; clone_size: -; d_call: TRBD1; v_call: TRBV27; cdr3_aa: CASSLDRATEAFF; cdr3_nt: TGTGCCAGCAGTTTGGACAGGGCCACTGAAGCTTTCTTT
j_call: TRBJ1-1; clone_size: -; d_call: -; v_call: TRBV7-6; cdr3_aa: CASSPRVGGTEAFF; cdr3_nt: TGTGCCAGCAGCCCCAGAGTGGGGGGCACTGAAGCTTTCTTT
j_call: TRBJ2-1; clone_size: -; d_call: TRBD2; v_call: TRBV4-3; cdr3_aa: CASSQDWLAAHSYNEQFF; cdr3_nt: TGCGCCAGCAGCCAAGATTGGCTAGCGGCCCACTCCTACAATGAGCAGTTCTTC
j_call: TRBJ2-1; clone_size: -; d_call: -; v_call: TRBV5-4; cdr3_aa: CASSLGGTLQGGNEQFF; cdr3_nt: TGTGCCAGCAGCTTGGGCGGAACCCTCCAGGGTGGGAATGAGCAGTTCTTC
j_call: TRBJ2-3; clone_size: -; d_call: TRBD2; v_call: TRBV7-3; cdr3_aa: CASSLHGTSGSDTQYF; cdr3_nt: TGTGCCAGCAGCTTGCACGGGACTAGCGGCTCAGATACGCAGTATTTT
j_call: TRBJ2-7; clone_size: -; d_call: -; v_call: TRBV11-3; cdr3_aa: CASSLELGTRQYF; cdr3_nt: TGTGCCAGCAGCTTAGAGTTAGGGACACGACAGTACTTC
j_call: TRBJ1-2; clone_size: -; d_call: -; v_call: TRBV5-1; cdr3_aa: CASSSIQNYGYTF; cdr3_nt: TGCGCCAGCAGCTCCATCCAGAACTATGGCTACACCTTC
j_call: TRBJ1-3; clone_size: -; d_call: -; v_call: TRBV6-6; cdr3_aa: CASSKQGSGNTIYF; cdr3_nt: TGTGCCAGCAGTAAACAGGGATCCGGAAACACCATATATTTT
j_call: TRBJ1-2; clone_size: -; d_call: -; v_call: TRBV5-4; cdr3_aa: CASSSGQGLMTLYGYTF; cdr3_nt: TGTGCCAGCAGCTCAGGGCAGGGGTTGATGACCCTCTATGGCTACACCTTC
j_call: TRBJ2-3; clone_size: -; d_call: TRBD1; v_call: TRBV7-9; cdr3_aa: CSSSPGQGPIRTDTQYF; cdr3_nt: TGTTCCAGCTCCCCGGGACAGGGCCCGATTCGCACAGATACGCAGTATTTT